What follows are 3 T cell receptor beta chains derived from one specimen sequenced in a study of CD8+ T cells in alopecia areata. RNA extraction was followed by reverse transcription into cDNA, which acted as the sequencing template. Data came from immunoSEQ multiplex PCR; TCRdb stores just in-frame clones and leaves some out. The data contain about 42,000 clones, about three fifths of them singletons. Described treatment: oral pan-JAK inhibitor, 5-10 mg twice daily. The source was CD8+ T cells sorted from blood, collected at week 4, from a patient treated with tofacitinib. These TCRs come from a human donor with alopecia areata.

The chain recombines TRBV29-1 with TRBJ2-7; 7 positions match TRBD1. This CDR3 has 14 residues. Looked up from germline, CDR1 is SQVTM and CDR2 is ANQGSEA. Trimming cost V 4 bases and J 3 bases; bases outside gene matches: 9. The CDR3 coding sequence is TGCAGCGTTGGGGGGACAGCTTTCATCTACGAGCAGTACTTC. Its protein product is CSVGGTAFIYEQYF.

J is TRBJ1-2 and V is TRBV5-6; a possible D gene is TRBD1 (6 bases). The V and J ends lost 0 bases and 8 bases respectively, with 11 bases between them. Germline values: CDR1 SGHDT, CDR2 YYEEEE. This CDR3 contains 13 residues. The CDR3 DNA is TGTGCCAGCAGCTTGGGGAGGGGACACGGCTACACCTTC. Encoded protein: CASSLGRGHGYTF.

The chain carries TRBV6-1 and TRBJ2-5; weak D call: TRBD1 (5 bases). CDR3 length: 14 amino acids. Trimming removed 2 bases at V and 1 base at J, with 8 bases between. Germline V gene lookup returns CDR1 MNHNS and CDR2 SASEGT. The CDR3 spells CASSELDSQETQYF. CDR3 DNA sequence: TGTGCCAGCAGTGAACTTGACAGCCAAGAGACCCAGTACTTC.